The present T cell receptor beta chain was sequenced within a study of identical twins. CDR3 size: 15 residues. Germline assignment: CDR1 SGHRS and CDR2 YFSETQ. V was cut by 4 bases and J by 0 bases, with 10 bases left in between. TCRdb called the 5' RACE reads again in MiXCR, with one record for every CDR3 protein. The sample carries under 1 million distinct CDR3 sequences, approximately 13% recorded once. This sample was shared with a second study, whose subject was yellow fever vaccine responses in identical twins.

This chain joins TRBV5-1 and TRBJ2-2; possibly TRBD2 for D (6 bases). The sequenced material came from PBMCs. The receptor's source is a woman aged 18-29 years in good health. CDR3: CASSGGLSNTGELFF. The CDR3 DNA reads as TGCGCCAGCAGCGGAGGGCTATCGAACACCGGGGAGCTGTTTTTT.